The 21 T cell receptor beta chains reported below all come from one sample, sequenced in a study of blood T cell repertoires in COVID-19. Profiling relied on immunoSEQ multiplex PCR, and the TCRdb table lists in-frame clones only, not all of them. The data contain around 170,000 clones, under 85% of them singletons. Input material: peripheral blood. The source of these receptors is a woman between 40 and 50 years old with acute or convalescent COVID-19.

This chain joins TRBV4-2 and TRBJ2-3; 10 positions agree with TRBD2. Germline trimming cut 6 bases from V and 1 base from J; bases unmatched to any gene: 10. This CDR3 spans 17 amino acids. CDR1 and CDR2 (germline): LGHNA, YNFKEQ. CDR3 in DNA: TGTGCCAGCAGTCGGACTAGCGGCATCCTGGGCACAGATACGCAGTATTTT. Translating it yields CASSRTSGILGTDTQYF.

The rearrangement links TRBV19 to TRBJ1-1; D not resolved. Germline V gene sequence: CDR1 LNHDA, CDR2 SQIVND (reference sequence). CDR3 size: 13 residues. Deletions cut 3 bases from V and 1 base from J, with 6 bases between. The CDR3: CASSMSGNTEAFF. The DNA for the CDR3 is TGTGCCAGTAGTATGTCGGGGAACACTGAAGCTTTCTTT.

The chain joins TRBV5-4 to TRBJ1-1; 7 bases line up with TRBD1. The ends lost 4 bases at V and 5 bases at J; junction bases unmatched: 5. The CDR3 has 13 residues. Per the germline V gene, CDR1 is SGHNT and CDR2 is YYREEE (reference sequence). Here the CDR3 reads CASSGPQGTEAFF. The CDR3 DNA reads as TGTGCCAGCAGCGGGCCACAGGGGACTGAAGCTTTCTTT. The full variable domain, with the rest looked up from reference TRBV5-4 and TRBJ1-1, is ETGVTQSPTHLIKTRGQQVTLRCSSQSGHNTVSWYQQALGQGPQFIFQYYREEENGRGNFPPRFSGLQFPNYSSELNVNALELDDSALYLCASSGPQGTEAFFGQGTRLTVV.

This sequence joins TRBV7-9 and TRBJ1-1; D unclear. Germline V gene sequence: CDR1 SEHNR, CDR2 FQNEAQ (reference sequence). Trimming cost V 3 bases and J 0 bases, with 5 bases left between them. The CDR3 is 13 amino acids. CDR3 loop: CASSFSVNTEAFF. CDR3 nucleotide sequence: TGTGCCAGCAGCTTCTCGGTGAACACTGAAGCTTTCTTT.

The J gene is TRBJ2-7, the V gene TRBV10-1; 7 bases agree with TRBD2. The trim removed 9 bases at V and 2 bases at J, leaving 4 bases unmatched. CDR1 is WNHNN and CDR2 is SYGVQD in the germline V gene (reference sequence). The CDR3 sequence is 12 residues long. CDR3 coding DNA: TGCGCCAGTTCCAGCGGGACCTACGAGCAGTACTTC. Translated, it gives CASSSGTYEQYF.

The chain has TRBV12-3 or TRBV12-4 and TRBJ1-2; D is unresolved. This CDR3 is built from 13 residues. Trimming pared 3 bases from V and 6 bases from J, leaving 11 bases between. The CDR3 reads CASSFEGLNGYTF. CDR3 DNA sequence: TGTGCCAGCAGTTTTGAGGGCTTGAATGGCTACACCTTC.

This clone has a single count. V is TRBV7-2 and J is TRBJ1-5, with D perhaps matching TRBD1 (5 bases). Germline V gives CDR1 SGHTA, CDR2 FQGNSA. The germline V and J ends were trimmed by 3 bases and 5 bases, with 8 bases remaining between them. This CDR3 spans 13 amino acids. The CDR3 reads CASSLGPDQPQHF. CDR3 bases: TGTGCCAGCAGCTTGGGGCCCGATCAGCCCCAGCATTTT.

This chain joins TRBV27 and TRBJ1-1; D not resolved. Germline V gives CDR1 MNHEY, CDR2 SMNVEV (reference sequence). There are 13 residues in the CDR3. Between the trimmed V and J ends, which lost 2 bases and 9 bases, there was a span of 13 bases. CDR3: CASSLIWESKAFF. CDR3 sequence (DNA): TGTGCCAGCAGTTTAATTTGGGAGTCCAAAGCTTTCTTT.

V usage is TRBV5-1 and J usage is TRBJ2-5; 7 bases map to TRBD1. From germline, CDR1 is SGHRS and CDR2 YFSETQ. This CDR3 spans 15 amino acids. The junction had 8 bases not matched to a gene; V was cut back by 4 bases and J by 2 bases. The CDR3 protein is CASSKTGAAQETQYF. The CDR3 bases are TGCGCCAGCAGCAAAACAGGGGCCGCACAAGAGACCCAGTACTTC.

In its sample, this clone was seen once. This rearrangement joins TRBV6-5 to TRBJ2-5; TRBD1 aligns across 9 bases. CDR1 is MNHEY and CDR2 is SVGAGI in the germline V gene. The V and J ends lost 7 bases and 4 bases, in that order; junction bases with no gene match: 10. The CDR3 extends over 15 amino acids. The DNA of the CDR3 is TGTGCCAGCACCGGGGGACAGGGTTTAACAGAGACCCAGTACTTC. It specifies CASTGGQGLTETQYF.

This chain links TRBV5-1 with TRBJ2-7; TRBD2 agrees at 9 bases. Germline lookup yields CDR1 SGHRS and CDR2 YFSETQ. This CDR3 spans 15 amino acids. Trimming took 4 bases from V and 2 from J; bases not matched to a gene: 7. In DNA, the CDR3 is TGCGCCAGCAGCCACGGGACTAGCCCAGCCTACGAGCAGTACTTC. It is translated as CASSHGTSPAYEQYF.

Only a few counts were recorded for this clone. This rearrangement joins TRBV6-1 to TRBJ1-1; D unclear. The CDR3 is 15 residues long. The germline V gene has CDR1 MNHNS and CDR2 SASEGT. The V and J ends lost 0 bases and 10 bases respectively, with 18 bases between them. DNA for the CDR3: TGTGCCAGCAGTGAAGCGTTGCCTGAACAACGGGGAGCTTTCTTT. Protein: CASSEALPEQRGAFF.

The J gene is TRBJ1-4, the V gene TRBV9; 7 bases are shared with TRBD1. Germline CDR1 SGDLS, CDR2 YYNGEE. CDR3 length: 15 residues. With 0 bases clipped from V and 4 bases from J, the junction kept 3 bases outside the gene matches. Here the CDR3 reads CASSVGGQLNEKLFF. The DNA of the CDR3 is TGTGCCAGCAGCGTAGGGGGACAGCTTAATGAAAAACTGTTTTTT.

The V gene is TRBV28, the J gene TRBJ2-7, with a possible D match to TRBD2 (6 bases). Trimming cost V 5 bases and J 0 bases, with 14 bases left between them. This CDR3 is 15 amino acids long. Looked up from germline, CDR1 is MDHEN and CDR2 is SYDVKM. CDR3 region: CASSGGTESSYEQYF. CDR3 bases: TGTGCCAGCAGTGGAGGGACCGAGAGCTCCTACGAGCAGTACTTC.

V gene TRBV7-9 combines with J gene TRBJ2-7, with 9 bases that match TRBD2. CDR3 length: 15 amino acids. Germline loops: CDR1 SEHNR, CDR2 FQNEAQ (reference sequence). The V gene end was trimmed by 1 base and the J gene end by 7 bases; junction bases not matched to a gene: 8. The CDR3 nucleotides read TGTGCCAGCAGCTTAGGGTCGGGTAGCGGGGGAGAGCAGTACTTC. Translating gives CASSLGSGSGGEQYF.

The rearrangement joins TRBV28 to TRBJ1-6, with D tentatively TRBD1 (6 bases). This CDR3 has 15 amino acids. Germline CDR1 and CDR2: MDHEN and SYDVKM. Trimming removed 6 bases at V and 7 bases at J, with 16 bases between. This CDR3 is CASRSINTGNSPLHF. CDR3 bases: TGTGCCAGCAGGTCAATTAATACAGGGAATTCACCCCTCCACTTT.

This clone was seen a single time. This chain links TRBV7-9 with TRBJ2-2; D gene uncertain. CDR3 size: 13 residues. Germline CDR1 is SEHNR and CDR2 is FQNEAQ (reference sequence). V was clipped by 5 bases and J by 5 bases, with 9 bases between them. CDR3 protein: CASSPPRTGELFF. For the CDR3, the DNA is TGTGCCAGCAGCCCCCCCAGGACCGGGGAGCTGTTTTTT.

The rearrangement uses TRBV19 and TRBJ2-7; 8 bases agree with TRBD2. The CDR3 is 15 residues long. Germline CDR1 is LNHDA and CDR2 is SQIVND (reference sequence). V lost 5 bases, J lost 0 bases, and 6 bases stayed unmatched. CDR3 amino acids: CASSPIAGSSYEQYF. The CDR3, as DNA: TGTGCCAGTAGTCCAATAGCGGGGAGCTCCTACGAGCAGTACTTC.

The CDR3 region is CASTPGGRQETQYF. CDR3 in DNA: TGTGCCAGCACCCCGGGGGGCCGGCAAGAGACCCAGTACTTC. This sequence joins TRBV7-8 and TRBJ2-5, with D perhaps matching TRBD2 (7 bases). This CDR3 has 14 residues. V gave up 7 bases and J gave up 2 bases, with 14 bases separating them. CDR1 and CDR2 (germline): SGHVS, FQNEAQ.

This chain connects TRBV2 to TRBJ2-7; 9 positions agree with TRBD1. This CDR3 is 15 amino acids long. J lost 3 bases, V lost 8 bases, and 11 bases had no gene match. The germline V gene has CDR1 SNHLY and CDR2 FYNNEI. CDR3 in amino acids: CASRLPGTGSYEQYF. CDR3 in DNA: TGTGCCAGCCGCCTCCCCGGGACAGGGAGCTACGAGCAGTACTTC.

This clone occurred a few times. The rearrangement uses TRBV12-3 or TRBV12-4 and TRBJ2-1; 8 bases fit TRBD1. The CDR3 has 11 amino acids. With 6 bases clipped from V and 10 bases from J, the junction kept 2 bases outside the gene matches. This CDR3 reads CASSRTGEQFF. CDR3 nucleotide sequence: TGTGCCAGCAGCCGGACAGGGGAGCAGTTCTTC.